This TCR beta chain was profiled in a study of blood T cell repertoires in COVID-19. Overall study: Either two negative PCRs, clearance, or symptom resolution qualified Cohort 3 donors as recovered.

Generated by immunoSEQ multiplex PCR, the TCRdb table keeps only in-frame clones and is missing some. The data hold 350,000 to 400,000 clones, with 80% to 90% observed a single time. This TCR was recovered from a man between 35 and 55 years old in a cohort exposed to, infected with or recovered from COVID-19 (not recorded which). What was sequenced was PBMCs or T cells enriched from blood (not recorded which).

CDR3 in amino acids: CASSLEGAGGEKLFF. Here the CDR3 DNA reads TGTGCCAGCAGCTTAGAAGGGGCAGGGGGTGAAAAACTGTTTTTT. The gene calls are TRBV7-2 and TRBJ1-4, with 7 bases lining up with TRBD1. The germline V gene encodes CDR1 SGHTA and CDR2 FQGNSA. The CDR3 contains 15 residues. The V and J ends lost 1 base and 7 bases, in that order; junction bases with no gene match: 6.